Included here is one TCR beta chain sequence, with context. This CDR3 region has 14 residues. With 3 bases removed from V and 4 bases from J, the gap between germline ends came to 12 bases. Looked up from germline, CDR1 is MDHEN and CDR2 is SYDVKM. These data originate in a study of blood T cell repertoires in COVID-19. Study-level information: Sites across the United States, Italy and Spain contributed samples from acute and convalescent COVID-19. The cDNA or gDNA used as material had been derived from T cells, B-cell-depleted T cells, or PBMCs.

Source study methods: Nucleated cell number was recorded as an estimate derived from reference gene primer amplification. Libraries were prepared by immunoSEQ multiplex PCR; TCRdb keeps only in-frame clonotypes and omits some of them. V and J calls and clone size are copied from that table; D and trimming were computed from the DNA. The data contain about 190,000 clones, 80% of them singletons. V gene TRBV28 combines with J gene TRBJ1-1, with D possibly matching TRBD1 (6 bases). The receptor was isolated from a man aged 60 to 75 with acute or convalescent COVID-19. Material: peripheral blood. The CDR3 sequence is CASSLTGGRTEAFF. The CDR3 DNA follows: TGTGCCAGCAGTTTGACAGGTGGGCGCACTGAAGCTTTCTTT.